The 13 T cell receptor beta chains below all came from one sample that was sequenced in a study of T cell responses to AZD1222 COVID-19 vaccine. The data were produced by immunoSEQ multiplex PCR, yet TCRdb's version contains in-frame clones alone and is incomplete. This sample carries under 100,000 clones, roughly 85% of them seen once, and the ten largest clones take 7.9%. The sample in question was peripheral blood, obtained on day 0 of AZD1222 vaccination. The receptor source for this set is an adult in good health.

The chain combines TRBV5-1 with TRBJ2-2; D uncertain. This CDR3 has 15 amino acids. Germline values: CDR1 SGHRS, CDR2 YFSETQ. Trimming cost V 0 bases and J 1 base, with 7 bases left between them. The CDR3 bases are TGCGCCAGCAGCTTGGTCCCCCGGAACACCGGGGAGCTGTTTTTT. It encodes CASSLVPRNTGELFF.

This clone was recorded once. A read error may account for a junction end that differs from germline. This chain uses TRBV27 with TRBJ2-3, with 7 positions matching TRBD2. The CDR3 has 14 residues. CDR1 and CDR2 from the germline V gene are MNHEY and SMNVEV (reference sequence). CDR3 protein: CASSPWEGTDTQYF. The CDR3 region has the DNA TGTGCCAGCAGTCCCTGGGAGGGCACCGATACGCAGTATTTT.

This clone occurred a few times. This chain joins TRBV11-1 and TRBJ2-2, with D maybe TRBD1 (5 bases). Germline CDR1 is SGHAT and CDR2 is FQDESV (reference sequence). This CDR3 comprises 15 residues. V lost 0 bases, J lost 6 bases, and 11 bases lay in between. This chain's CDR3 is CASSLAHGASGELFF. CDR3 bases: TGTGCCAGCAGCTTAGCGCATGGGGCCTCCGGGGAGCTGTTTTTT.

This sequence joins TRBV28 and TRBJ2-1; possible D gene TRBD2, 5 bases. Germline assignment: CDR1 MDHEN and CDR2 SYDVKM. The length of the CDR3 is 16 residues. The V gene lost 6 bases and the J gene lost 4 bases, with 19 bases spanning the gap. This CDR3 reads CASSHSSGGPYNEQFF. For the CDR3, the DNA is TGTGCCAGCAGCCATAGCTCGGGCGGGCCGTACAATGAGCAGTTCTTC.

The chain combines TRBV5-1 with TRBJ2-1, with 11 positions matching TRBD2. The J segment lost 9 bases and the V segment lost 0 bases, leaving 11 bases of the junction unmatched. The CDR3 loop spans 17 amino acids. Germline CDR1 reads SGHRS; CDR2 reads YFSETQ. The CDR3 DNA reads TGCGCCAGCAGCTTGGGTCTAGCGGGAGGAGTATCAGTTGAGCAGTTCTTC. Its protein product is CASSLGLAGGVSVEQFF. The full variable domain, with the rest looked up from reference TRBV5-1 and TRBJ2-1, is KAGVTQTPRYLIKTRGQQVTLSCSPISGHRSVSWYQQTPGQGLQFLFEYFSETQRNKGNFPGRFSGRQFSNSRSEMNVSTLELGDSALYLCASSLGLAGGVSVEQFFGPGTRLTVL.

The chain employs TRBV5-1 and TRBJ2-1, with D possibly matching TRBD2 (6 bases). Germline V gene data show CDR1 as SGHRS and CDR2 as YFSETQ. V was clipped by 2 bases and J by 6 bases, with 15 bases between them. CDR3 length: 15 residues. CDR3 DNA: TGCGCCAGCAGCTTATCGCTAGCGTTGGGCAATGAGCAGTTCTTC. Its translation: CASSLSLALGNEQFF.

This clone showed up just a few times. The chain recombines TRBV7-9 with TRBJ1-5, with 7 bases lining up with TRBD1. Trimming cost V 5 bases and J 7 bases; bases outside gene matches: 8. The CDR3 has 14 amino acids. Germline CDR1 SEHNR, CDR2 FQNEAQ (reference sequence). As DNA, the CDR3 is TGTGCCAGCAGCGCCGACAGGGTGTCCCAGCCCCAGCATTTT. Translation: CASSADRVSQPQHF.

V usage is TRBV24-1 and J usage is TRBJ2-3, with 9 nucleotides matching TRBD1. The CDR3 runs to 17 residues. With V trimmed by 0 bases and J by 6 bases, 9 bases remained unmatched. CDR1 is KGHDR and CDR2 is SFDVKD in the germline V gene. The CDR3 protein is CATSDLPGGQGRDTQYF. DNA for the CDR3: TGTGCCACCAGTGATTTGCCGGGGGGACAGGGTCGCGATACGCAGTATTTT.

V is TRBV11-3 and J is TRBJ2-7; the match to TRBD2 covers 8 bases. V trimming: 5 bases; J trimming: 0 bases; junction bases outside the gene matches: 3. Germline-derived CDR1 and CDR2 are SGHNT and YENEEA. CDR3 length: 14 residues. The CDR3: CASSPTSGSYEQYF. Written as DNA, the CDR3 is TGTGCCAGCAGCCCCACTAGCGGCTCCTACGAGCAGTACTTC.

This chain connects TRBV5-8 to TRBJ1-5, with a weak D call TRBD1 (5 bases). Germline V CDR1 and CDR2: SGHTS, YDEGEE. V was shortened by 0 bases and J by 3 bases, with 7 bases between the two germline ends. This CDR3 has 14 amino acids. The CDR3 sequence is CASSLARDNQPQHF. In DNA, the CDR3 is TGTGCCAGCAGCTTGGCCAGGGACAATCAGCCCCAGCATTTT. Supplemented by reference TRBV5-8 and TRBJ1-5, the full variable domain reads EAGVTQSPTHLIKTRGQQATLRCSPISGHTSVYWYQQALGLGLQFLLWYDEGEERNRGNFPPRFSGRQFPNYSSELNVNALELEDSALYLCASSLARDNQPQHFGDGTRLSIL.

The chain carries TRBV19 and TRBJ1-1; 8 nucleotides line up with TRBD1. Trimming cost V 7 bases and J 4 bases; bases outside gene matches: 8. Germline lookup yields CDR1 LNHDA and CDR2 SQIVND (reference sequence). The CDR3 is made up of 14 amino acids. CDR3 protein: CASNSGGAGTEAFF. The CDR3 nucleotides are TGTGCCAGTAACTCAGGGGGCGCTGGCACTGAAGCTTTCTTT.

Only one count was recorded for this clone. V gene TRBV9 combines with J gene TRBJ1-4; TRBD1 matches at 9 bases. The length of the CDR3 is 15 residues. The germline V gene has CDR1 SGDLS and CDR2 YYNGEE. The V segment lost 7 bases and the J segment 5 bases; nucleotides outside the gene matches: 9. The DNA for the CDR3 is TGTGCCAGCGGGCCCCGGACAGGGGCAAATGAAAAACTGTTTTTT. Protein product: CASGPRTGANEKLFF.

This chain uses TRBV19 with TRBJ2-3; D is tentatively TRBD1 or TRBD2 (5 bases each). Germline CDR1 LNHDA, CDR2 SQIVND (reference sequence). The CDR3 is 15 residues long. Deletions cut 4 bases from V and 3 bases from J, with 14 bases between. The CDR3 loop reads CASSRDRGLTDTQYF. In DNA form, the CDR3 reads TGTGCCAGTAGTAGGGACCGGGGATTGACAGATACGCAGTATTTT.